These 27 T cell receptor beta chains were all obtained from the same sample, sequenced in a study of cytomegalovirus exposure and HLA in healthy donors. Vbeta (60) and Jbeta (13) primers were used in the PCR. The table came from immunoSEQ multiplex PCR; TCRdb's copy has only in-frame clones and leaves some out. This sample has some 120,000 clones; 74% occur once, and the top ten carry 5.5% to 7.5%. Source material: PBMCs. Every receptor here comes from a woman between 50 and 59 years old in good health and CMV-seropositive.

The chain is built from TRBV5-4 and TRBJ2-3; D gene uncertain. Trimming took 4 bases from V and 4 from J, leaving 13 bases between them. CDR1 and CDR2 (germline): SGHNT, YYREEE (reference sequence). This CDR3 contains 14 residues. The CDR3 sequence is CASSPTPQADTQYF. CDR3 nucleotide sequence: TGTGCCAGCAGCCCGACACCGCAAGCAGATACGCAGTATTTT.

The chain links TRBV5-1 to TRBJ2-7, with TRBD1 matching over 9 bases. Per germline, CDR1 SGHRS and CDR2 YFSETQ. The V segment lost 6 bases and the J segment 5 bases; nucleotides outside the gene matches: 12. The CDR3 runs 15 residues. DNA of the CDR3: TGCGCCAGCAACCGGGACAGGGAGCTATGGAACGAGCAGTACTTC. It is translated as CASNRDRELWNEQYF. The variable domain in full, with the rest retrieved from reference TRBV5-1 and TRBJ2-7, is KAGVTQTPRYLIKTRGQQVTLSCSPISGHRSVSWYQQTPGQGLQFLFEYFSETQRNKGNFPGRFSGRQFSNSRSEMNVSTLELGDSALYLCASNRDRELWNEQYFGPGTRLTVT.

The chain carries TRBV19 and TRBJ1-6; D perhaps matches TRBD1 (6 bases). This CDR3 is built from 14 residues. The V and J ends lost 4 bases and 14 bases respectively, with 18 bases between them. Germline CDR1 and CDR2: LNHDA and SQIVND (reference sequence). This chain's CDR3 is CASSSGRGYDTLHF. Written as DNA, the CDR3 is TGTGCCAGTAGTAGCGGCAGGGGATATGACACCCTCCACTTT. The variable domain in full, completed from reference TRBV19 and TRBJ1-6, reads DGGITQSPKYLFRKEGQNVTLSCEQNLNHDAMYWYRQDPGQGLRLIYYSQIVNDFQKGDIAEGYSVSREKKESFPLTVTSAQKNPTAFYLCASSSGRGYDTLHFGNGTRLTVT.

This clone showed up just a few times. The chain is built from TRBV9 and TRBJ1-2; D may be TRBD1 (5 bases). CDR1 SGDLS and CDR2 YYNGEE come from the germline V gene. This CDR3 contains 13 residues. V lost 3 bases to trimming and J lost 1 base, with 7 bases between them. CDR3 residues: CASSGGFNYGYTF. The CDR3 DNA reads TGTGCCAGCAGCGGGGGCTTTAACTATGGCTACACCTTC.

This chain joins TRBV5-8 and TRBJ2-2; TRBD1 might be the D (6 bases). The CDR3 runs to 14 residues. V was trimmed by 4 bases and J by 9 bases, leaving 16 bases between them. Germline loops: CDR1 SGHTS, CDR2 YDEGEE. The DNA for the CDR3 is TGTGCCAGCAGCATACAGGGAGTTAGCTGGGAGCTGTTTTTT. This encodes CASSIQGVSWELFF.

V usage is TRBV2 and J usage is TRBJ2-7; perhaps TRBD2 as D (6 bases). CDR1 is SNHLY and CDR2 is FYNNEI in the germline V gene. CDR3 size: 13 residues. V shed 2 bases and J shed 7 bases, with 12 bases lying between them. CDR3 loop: CASSELEGGEQYF. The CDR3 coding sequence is TGTGCCAGCAGTGAATTGGAGGGAGGAGAGCAGTACTTC.

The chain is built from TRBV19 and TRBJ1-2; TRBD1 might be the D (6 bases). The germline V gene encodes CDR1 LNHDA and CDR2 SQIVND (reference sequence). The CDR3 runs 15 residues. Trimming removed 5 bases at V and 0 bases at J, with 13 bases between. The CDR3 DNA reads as TGTGCCAGTAGTCCAACCGGGACACCTAACTATGGCTACACCTTC. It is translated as CASSPTGTPNYGYTF.

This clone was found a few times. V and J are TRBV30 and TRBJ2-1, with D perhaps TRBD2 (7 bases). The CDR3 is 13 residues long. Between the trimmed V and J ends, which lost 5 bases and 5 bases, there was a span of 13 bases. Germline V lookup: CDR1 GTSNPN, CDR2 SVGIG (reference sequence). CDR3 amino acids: CAWRRGQNNEQFF. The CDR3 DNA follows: TGTGCCTGGCGGCGGGGGCAGAACAATGAGCAGTTCTTC. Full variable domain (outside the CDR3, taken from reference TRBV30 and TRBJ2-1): SQTIHQWPATLVQPVGSPLSLECTVEGTSNPNLYWYRQAAGRGLQLLFYSVGIGQISSEVPQNLSASRPQDRQFILSSKKLLLSDSGFYLCAWRRGQNNEQFFGPGTRLTVL.

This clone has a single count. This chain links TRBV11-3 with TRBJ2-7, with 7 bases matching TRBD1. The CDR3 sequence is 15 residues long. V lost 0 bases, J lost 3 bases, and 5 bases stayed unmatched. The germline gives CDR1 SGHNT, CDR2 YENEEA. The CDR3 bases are TGTGCCAGCAGCTTAGATTCGACAGGGAACTACGAGCAGTACTTC. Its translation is CASSLDSTGNYEQYF.

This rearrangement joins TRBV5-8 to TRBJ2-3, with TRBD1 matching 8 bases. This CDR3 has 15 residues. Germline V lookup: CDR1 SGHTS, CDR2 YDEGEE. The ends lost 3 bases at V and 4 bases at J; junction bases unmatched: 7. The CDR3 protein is CASSSPGTGPDTQYF. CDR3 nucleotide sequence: TGTGCCAGCAGCTCCCCCGGGACAGGTCCAGATACGCAGTATTTT.

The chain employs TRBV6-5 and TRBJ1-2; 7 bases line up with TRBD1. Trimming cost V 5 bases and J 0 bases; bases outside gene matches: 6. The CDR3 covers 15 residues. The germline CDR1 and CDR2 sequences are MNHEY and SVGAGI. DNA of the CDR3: TGTGCCAGCAGTCGAGCCGGGACAGCTAACTATGGCTACACCTTC. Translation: CASSRAGTANYGYTF.

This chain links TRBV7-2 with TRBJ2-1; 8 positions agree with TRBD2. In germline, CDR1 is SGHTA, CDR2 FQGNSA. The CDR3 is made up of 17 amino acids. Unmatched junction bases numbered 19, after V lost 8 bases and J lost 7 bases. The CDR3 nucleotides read TGTGCCAGCTTACCGGCCCCTCTAGCGGGTAATAGTAATGAGCAGTTCTTC. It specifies CASLPAPLAGNSNEQFF.

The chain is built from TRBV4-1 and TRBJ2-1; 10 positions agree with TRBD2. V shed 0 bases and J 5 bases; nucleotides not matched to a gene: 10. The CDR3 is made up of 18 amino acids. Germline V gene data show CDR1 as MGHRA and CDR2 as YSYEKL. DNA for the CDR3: TGCGCCAGCAGCCAAGACCGAAGTAGCGGGGGGTCCGACAATGAGCAGTTCTTC. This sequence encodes CASSQDRSSGGSDNEQFF.

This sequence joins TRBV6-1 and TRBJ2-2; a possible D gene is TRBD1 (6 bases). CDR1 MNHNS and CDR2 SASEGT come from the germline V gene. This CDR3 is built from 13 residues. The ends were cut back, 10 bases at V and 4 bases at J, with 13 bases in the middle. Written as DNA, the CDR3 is TGTGCCACGCAGGGGAGCCTCACCGGGGAGCTGTTTTTT. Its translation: CATQGSLTGELFF.

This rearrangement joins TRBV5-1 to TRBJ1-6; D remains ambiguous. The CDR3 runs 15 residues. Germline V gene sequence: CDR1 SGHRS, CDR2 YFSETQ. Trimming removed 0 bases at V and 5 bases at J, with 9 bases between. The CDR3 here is CASSLGWSDNSPLHF. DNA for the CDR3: TGCGCCAGCAGCTTGGGATGGTCGGATAATTCACCCCTCCACTTT. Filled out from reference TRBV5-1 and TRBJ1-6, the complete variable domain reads KAGVTQTPRYLIKTRGQQVTLSCSPISGHRSVSWYQQTPGQGLQFLFEYFSETQRNKGNFPGRFSGRQFSNSRSEMNVSTLELGDSALYLCASSLGWSDNSPLHFGNGTRLTVT.

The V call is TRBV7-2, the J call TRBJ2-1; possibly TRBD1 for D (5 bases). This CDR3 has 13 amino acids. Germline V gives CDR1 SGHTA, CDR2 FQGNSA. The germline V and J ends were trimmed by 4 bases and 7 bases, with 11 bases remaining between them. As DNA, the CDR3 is TGTGCCAGCAGCTCCACTCGACAGAATGAGCAGTTCTTC. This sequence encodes CASSSTRQNEQFF.

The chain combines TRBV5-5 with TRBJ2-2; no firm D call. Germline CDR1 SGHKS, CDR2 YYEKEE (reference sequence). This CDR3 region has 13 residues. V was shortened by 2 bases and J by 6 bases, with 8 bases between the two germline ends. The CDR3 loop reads CASSFLPPGELFF. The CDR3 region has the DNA TGTGCCAGCAGCTTCCTACCCCCCGGGGAGCTGTTTTTT.

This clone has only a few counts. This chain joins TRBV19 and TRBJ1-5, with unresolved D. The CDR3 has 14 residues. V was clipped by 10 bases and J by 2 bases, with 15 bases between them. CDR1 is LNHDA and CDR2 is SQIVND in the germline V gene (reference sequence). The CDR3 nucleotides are TGTGCCACCTTTGCGGGAGTAGGCAATCAGCCCCAGCATTTT. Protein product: CATFAGVGNQPQHF.

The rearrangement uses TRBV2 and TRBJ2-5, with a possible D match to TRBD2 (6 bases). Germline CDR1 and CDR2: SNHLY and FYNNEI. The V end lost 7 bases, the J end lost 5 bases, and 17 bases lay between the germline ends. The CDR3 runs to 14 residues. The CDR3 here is CASNPRRGGETQYF. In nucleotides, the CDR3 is TGTGCCAGCAATCCACGCCGGGGAGGCGAGACCCAGTACTTC.

The CDR3 spells CASSEGGYNEQFF. In DNA, the CDR3 is TGTGCCAGCAGCGAGGGGGGGTACAATGAGCAGTTCTTC. V and J are TRBV9 and TRBJ2-1; the D gene is possibly TRBD2 (7 bases). Germline V gives CDR1 SGDLS, CDR2 YYNGEE. This CDR3 is built from 13 residues. Trimming took 3 bases from V and 4 from J, leaving 8 bases between them.

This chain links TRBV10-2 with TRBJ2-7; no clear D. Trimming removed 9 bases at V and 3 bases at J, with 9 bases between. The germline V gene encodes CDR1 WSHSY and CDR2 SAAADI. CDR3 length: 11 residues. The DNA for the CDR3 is TGCGCCAGTCTCTCCCTCTACGAGCAGTACTTC. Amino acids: CASLSLYEQYF.

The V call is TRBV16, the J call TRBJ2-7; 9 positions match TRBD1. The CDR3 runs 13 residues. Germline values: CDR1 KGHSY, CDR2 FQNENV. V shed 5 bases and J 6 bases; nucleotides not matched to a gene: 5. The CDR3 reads CASSEQGASEQYF. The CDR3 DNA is TGTGCCAGCAGCGAACAGGGGGCCTCCGAGCAGTACTTC.

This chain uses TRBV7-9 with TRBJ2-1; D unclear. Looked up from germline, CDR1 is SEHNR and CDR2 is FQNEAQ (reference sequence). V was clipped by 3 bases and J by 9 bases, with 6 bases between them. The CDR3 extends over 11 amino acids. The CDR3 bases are TGTGCCAGCAGCTTGTCCCTTGAGCAGTTCTTC. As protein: CASSLSLEQFF. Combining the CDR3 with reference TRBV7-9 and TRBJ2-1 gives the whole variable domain DTGVSQNPRHKITKRGQNVTFRCDPISEHNRLYWYRQTLGQGPEFLTYFQNEAQLEKSRLLSDRFSAERPKGSFSTLEIQRTEQGDSAMYLCASSLSLEQFFGPGTRLTVL.

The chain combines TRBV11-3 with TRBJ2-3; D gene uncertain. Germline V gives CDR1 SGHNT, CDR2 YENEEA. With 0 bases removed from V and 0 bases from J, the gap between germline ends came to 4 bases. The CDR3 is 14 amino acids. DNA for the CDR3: TGTGCCAGCAGCTTAGATCCTAGCACAGATACGCAGTATTTT. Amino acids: CASSLDPSTDTQYF.

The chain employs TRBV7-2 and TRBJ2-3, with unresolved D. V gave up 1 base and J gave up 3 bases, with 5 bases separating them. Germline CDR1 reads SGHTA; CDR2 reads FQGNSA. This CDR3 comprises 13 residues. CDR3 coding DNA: TGTGCCAGCAGCTTAGATAGAACAGATACGCAGTATTTT. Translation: CASSLDRTDTQYF.

CDR3: CSVRLGGQIGDGYTF. The CDR3 DNA reads TGCAGCGTTAGACTGGGAGGCCAGATCGGGGATGGCTACACCTTC. The chain couples TRBV29-1 to TRBJ1-2, with no clear D. Per germline, CDR1 SQVTM and CDR2 ANQGSEA. V lost 5 bases and J lost 6, with 22 bases in between. There are 15 residues in the CDR3.

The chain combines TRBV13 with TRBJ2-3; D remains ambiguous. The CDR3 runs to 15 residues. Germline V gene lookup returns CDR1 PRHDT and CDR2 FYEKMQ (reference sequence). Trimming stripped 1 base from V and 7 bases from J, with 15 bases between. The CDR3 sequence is CASSLDAPHQNTQYF. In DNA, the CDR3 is TGTGCCAGCAGCTTAGACGCGCCGCATCAAAATACGCAGTATTTT.